Presented here are 19 T cell receptor beta chains from one specimen sequenced in a study of blood T cell repertoires in COVID-19. Here immunoSEQ multiplex PCR was the method, and the copy in TCRdb shows in-frame clones only, minus some. The table has 130,000 to 150,000 clones, 88% seen once. Sequencing was performed on peripheral blood. Every receptor here comes from a man in his fifties with active or convalescent COVID-19.

There are a few counts of this clone. The rearrangement joins TRBV9 to TRBJ1-3; no clear D gene. Trimming left V 4 bases short and J 0 bases short, with 11 bases between. Per germline, CDR1 SGDLS and CDR2 YYNGEE. This CDR3 region has 15 residues. The CDR3 region has the DNA TGTGCCAGCAGCCTTCAGGCCATCTCTGGAAACACCATATATTTT. Amino acids: CASSLQAISGNTIYF.

This sequence joins TRBV27 and TRBJ2-7; 7 nucleotides match TRBD1. CDR1 is MNHEY, CDR2 SMNVEV, per germline (reference sequence). The CDR3 consists of 16 residues. V lost 4 bases to trimming and J lost 3 bases; unmatched junction nucleotides: 12. In DNA form, the CDR3 reads TGTGCCAGCAGTTCCCTCCTATACAGGGGAGACTACGAGCAGTACTTC. This sequence encodes CASSSLLYRGDYEQYF.

This chain links TRBV27 with TRBJ1-1; 8 bases align to TRBD1. Germline CDR1 is MNHEY and CDR2 is SMNVEV (reference sequence). V shed 0 bases and J 0 bases; nucleotides not matched to a gene: 3. CDR3 length equals 16 residues. The CDR3 DNA follows: TGTGCCAGCAGTTTATCGGCAGGGGGCTTGAACACTGAAGCTTTCTTT. Protein product: CASSLSAGGLNTEAFF.

This chain connects TRBV12-5 to TRBJ2-2; D remains ambiguous. This CDR3 spans 14 amino acids. The germline CDR1 and CDR2 sequences are LGHNT and FRNRAP. V was shortened by 3 bases and J by 1 base, with 6 bases between the two germline ends. The CDR3 bases are TGTGCTAGTGGTTTCCTAGGGAACACCGGGGAGCTGTTTTTT. Residues: CASGFLGNTGELFF.

The DNA of the CDR3 is TGTGCCAGTAGTTCAACGACAGGGCTTAGCAATCAGCCCCAGCATTTT. Translation: CASSSTTGLSNQPQHF. This chain joins TRBV19 and TRBJ1-5, with 7 bases aligning to TRBD1. V shed 5 bases and J 0 bases; nucleotides not matched to a gene: 7. Germline CDR1 and CDR2: LNHDA and SQIVND (reference sequence). CDR3 length: 16 amino acids.

The gene calls are TRBV19 and TRBJ2-6, with D possibly matching TRBD1 (6 bases). V was clipped by 4 bases and J by 0 bases, with 16 bases between them. CDR3 size: 18 residues. Germline V CDR1 and CDR2: LNHDA, SQIVND (reference sequence). The CDR3 nucleotides read TGTGCCAGTAGTACCCTCGTTAAAGGGGGCTCTGGGGCCAACGTCCTGACTTTC. This translates into CASSTLVKGGSGANVLTF.

CDR3: CASSLYAGGSYNEQFF. DNA for the CDR3: TGTGCCAGCAGTTTATACGCGGGAGGGTCCTACAATGAGCAGTTCTTC. The J gene is TRBJ2-1, the V gene TRBV28, with TRBD2 matching 9 bases. The germline V gene encodes CDR1 MDHEN and CDR2 SYDVKM. This CDR3 contains 16 residues. With V trimmed by 1 base and J by 1 base, 2 bases remained unmatched.

The chain couples TRBV10-1 to TRBJ2-3, with 12 bases aligning to TRBD2. The CDR3 has 15 residues. In germline, CDR1 is WNHNN, CDR2 SYGVQD (reference sequence). With 6 bases clipped from V and 1 base from J, the junction kept 2 bases outside the gene matches. CDR3 protein: CASSRLAGGTDTQYF. Written as DNA, the CDR3 is TGCGCCAGCAGCAGACTAGCGGGAGGCACAGATACGCAGTATTTT.

This clone was recorded once. The chain employs TRBV4-1 and TRBJ1-4; D is unclear. The V end lost 0 bases, the J end lost 8 bases, and 13 bases lay between the germline ends. The CDR3 loop spans 15 amino acids. Germline CDR1 MGHRA, CDR2 YSYEKL. The CDR3 region is CASSQDWGVDEKLFF. CDR3 nucleotides: TGCGCCAGCAGCCAAGATTGGGGAGTAGACGAAAAACTGTTTTTT.

V and J are TRBV6-6 and TRBJ1-4, with 7 positions matching TRBD1. CDR1 MNHNY and CDR2 SVGAGI come from the germline V gene (reference sequence). The trim removed 6 bases at V and 7 bases at J, leaving 11 bases unmatched. This CDR3 is built from 15 residues. In DNA, the CDR3 is TGTGCCAGCAGGGATGACAGGGAGGTATGTGAAAAACTGTTTTTT. Protein product: CASRDDREVCEKLFF.

The chain carries TRBV28 and TRBJ1-3, with D possibly matching TRBD1 (5 bases). The CDR3 has 15 amino acids. From germline, CDR1 is MDHEN and CDR2 SYDVKM. Trimming took off 3 bases at V and 0 bases at J, with 9 bases between the two ends. The CDR3 nucleotides read TGTGCCAGCAGTTTCCAGGGCCGCTCTGGAAACACCATATATTTT. Translated, it gives CASSFQGRSGNTIYF. The variable domain in full, completed from reference TRBV28 and TRBJ1-3, reads DVKVTQSSRYLVKRTGEKVFLECVQDMDHENMFWYRQDPGLGLRLIYFSYDVKMKEKGDIPEGYSVSREKKERFSLILESASTNQTSMYLCASSFQGRSGNTIYFGEGSWLTVV.

The V and J genes are TRBV14 and TRBJ1-4; D might be TRBD1 (5 bases). This CDR3 region has 14 residues. V shed 4 bases and J shed 8 bases, with 14 bases lying between them. The germline V gene encodes CDR1 SGHDN and CDR2 FVKESK. CDR3 nucleotides: TGTGCCAGCAGCCGATCAGGGTCTCGGGAAAAACTGTTTTTT. Its translation: CASSRSGSREKLFF.

The J gene is TRBJ1-4, the V gene TRBV19; no definite D call. Germline lookup yields CDR1 LNHDA and CDR2 SQIVND (reference sequence). This CDR3 is built from 15 residues. Trimming removed 5 bases at V and 4 bases at J, with 14 bases between. As DNA, the CDR3 is TGTGCCAGTAGTTTTGGACTGACCTTTAATGAAAAACTGTTTTTT. It translates to CASSFGLTFNEKLFF.

In this sample, this clone turned up once. The chain joins TRBV29-1 to TRBJ1-5, with D hard to call. The V end was cut by 8 bases, the J end by 0 bases, with 20 bases between. This CDR3 has 16 residues. Germline CDR1 reads SQVTM; CDR2 reads ANQGSEA. CDR3 residues: CSMARRRFNSNQPQHF. The CDR3 DNA reads as TGCAGCATGGCGAGGCGGAGATTTAATAGCAATCAGCCCCAGCATTTT.

This clone is a singleton in its sample. V and J are TRBV28 and TRBJ1-4; 8 nucleotides agree with TRBD1. This CDR3 contains 15 residues. V trimming: 5 bases; J trimming: 6 bases; junction bases outside the gene matches: 8. Germline values: CDR1 MDHEN, CDR2 SYDVKM. The CDR3 bases are TGTGCCAGCAGTCCGTCAGGGGGCGGGGATGAAAAACTGTTTTTT. It specifies CASSPSGGGDEKLFF.

The chain is built from TRBV5-1 and TRBJ2-5; a possible D gene is TRBD2 (6 bases). The CDR3 is 15 amino acids. Germline V gives CDR1 SGHRS, CDR2 YFSETQ. The V end was cut by 5 bases, the J end by 1 base, with 15 bases between. In DNA form, the CDR3 reads TGCGCCAGCAGGGAGCGGAGGGCCCCCCAAGAGACCCAGTACTTC. Its translation is CASRERRAPQETQYF.

A single count supports this clone. This chain joins TRBV5-1 and TRBJ2-3, with D possibly being TRBD2 (5 bases). Germline V gene sequence: CDR1 SGHRS, CDR2 YFSETQ. The CDR3 runs 16 residues. The V and J ends lost 0 bases and 2 bases respectively, with 13 bases between them. In nucleotides, the CDR3 is TGCGCCAGCAGCTTGGCCAAAGCGGCGGACACAGATACGCAGTATTTT. This sequence encodes CASSLAKAADTDTQYF. Based on the CDR3 plus reference TRBV5-1 and TRBJ2-3, the full variable domain is KAGVTQTPRYLIKTRGQQVTLSCSPISGHRSVSWYQQTPGQGLQFLFEYFSETQRNKGNFPGRFSGRQFSNSRSEMNVSTLELGDSALYLCASSLAKAADTDTQYFGPGTRLTVL.

The V gene is TRBV19, the J gene TRBJ1-1; TRBD1 matches at 8 bases. V was clipped by 4 bases and J by 0 bases; unmatched bases: 7. CDR3 size: 16 residues. Germline V lookup: CDR1 LNHDA, CDR2 SQIVND (reference sequence). In nucleotides, the CDR3 is TGTGCCAGTAGTACGGGACAGGCGCCAATGAACACTGAAGCTTTCTTT. This encodes CASSTGQAPMNTEAFF.

This clone has only one observation. This chain connects TRBV18 to TRBJ2-5; 8 bases fit TRBD2. CDR1 KGHSH and CDR2 LQKENI come from the germline V gene. Losses at the gene ends were 4 bases for V and 4 bases for J; bases not matched to a gene: 8. The CDR3 is made up of 15 amino acids. Here the CDR3 reads CASSRIKSGGETQYF. The CDR3 nucleotides are TGTGCCAGCTCACGAATAAAGAGCGGGGGAGAGACCCAGTACTTC.